A single T cell receptor (beta chain) is shown here with its context. The CDR3 runs 13 residues. Germline V gene sequence: CDR1 SGHTA, CDR2 FQGTGA. Between the trimmed V and J ends, which lost 2 bases and 9 bases, there was a span of 8 bases. Caucasian, healthy and from Russia, the donors were aged between 6 and 90. Each sample yielded at least 6.5 million isolated PBMCs. This sample was included in a study of blood T cells in healthy people across ages. A sample-barcoded 5' primer and a J-beta primer mix were used in a second PCR of roughly 7 to 11 cycles. TCRdb re-called the 5' RACE reads through MiXCR, storing one row per CDR3 protein. The sample consists of around 520,000 distinct CDR3 sequences, roughly a quarter of them appearing once. This sample was shared with a second study, whose subject was T cells of mothers and their children. That source reports: Each 15 ul cDNA reaction used roughly 1.4 ug RNA; all RNA was used. In both related and unrelated pairs, TCR recombination output is shaped similarly by thymic selection.

This chain uses TRBV7-3 with TRBJ1-6; D uncertain. Sequenced input: blood. The TCR was taken from a boy aged 2 to 10 in good health. The CDR3 region is CASSLLGGSPLHF. The CDR3 bases are TGTGCCAGCAGCTTACTCGGAGGTTCACCCCTCCACTTT.